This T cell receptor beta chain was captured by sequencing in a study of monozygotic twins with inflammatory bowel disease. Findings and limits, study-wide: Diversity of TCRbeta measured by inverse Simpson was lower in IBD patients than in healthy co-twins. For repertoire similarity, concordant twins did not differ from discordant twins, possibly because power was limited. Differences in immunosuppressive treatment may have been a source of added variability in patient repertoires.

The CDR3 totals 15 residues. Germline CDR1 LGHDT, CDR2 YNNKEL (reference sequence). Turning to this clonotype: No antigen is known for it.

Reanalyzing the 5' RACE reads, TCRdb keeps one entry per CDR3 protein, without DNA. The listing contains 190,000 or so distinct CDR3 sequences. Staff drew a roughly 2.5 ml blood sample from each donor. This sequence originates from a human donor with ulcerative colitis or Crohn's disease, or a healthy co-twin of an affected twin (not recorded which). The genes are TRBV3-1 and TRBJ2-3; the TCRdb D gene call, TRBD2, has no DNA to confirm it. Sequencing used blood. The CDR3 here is CASSLRPSGVDTQYF.